A selection of T cell receptor beta chains follows, all from one sample in a study of T-cell memory formation after mild COVID-19. From the 5' RACE reads, TCRdb called clonotypes with MiXCR, one entry per CDR3 protein. The sample carries a few hundred thousand distinct CDR3 sequences, 8% to 9.5% recorded once. Sequenced input: PBMCs or a T cell subset sorted from them (not recorded which). These receptors were collected from a man aged 18 to 30 who had mild COVID-19 (a few samples of this study predate the infection). Cell type and time point are not known. CDR3s include the opening cysteine and the closing phenylalanine or tryptophan. A D gene is named only where the DNA matches it firmly. The size entry is marked missing in some rows and otherwise reads once, few, many or a size class.

>TRBJ2-2|TRBD1|-|15|TRBV5-4
CASSSRQGATGELFF
TGTGCCAGCAGCTCCAGACAGGGGGCAACCGGGGAGCTGTTTTTT
>TRBJ2-1|-|-|18|TRBV5-1
CASSLAVRRGLVHNEQFF
TGCGCCAGCAGCTTGGCGGTGAGACGGGGCCTTGTCCACAATGAGCAGTTCTTC
>TRBJ2-1|-|few|11|TRBV20-1
CSAGERGEQFF
TGCAGTGCTGGGGAACGGGGTGAGCAGTTCTTC
>TRBJ1-5|-|few|16|TRBV20-1
CSAPGGWGMGNQPQHF
TGCAGTGCCCCCGGCGGGTGGGGTATGGGCAATCAGCCCCAGCATTTT
>TRBJ2-5|-|-|15|TRBV4-2
CASSQDPRLQETQYF
TGTGCCAGCAGCCAAGACCCCCGCCTACAAGAGACCCAGTACTTC
>TRBJ1-5|-|-|13|TRBV29-1
CSVGPGPNQPQHF
TGCAGCGTGGGGCCTGGGCCCAATCAGCCCCAGCATTTT
>TRBJ2-7|TRBD2|many|17|TRBV11-2
CASGLAGGRSDYYEQYF
TGTGCCAGCGGACTAGCGGGGGGCCGAAGTGATTACTACGAGCAGTACTTC
>TRBJ2-1|TRBD2|few|14|TRBV5-1
CASSELAGGNEQFF
TGCGCCAGCAGCGAACTAGCGGGGGGGAATGAGCAGTTCTTC
>TRBJ1-2|TRBD1|-|15|TRBV4-3
CASSRGQATNYGYTF
TGCGCCAGCAGCCGGGGACAGGCCACTAACTATGGCTACACCTTC
>TRBJ2-3|TRBD2|many|15|TRBV12-3/TRBV12-4
CASRPPGLETDTQYF
TGTGCCAGCAGGCCCCCGGGACTAGAAACAGATACGCAGTATTTT
>TRBJ1-2|TRBD1|few|13|TRBV9
CASTPSRGQGYTF
TGTGCCAGCACCCCAAGCAGGGGGCAAGGCTACACCTTC
>TRBJ2-5|TRBD2|-|15|TRBV6-6
CASSYDGGVVKTQYF
TGTGCCAGCAGTTACGACGGGGGGGTTGTCAAGACCCAGTACTTC
>TRBJ1-6|-|few|16|TRBV11-2
CASSLTSYRADSPLHF
TGTGCCAGCAGCTTAACGAGCTACAGGGCCGATTCACCCCTCCACTTT
>TRBJ1-1|-|many|16|TRBV12-3/TRBV12-4
CASSSVGWWGNTEAFF
TGTGCCAGCAGCTCGGTCGGATGGTGGGGAAACACTGAAGCTTTCTTT
>TRBJ2-1|-|-|14|TRBV9
CASSVWDGYNEQFF
TGTGCCAGCAGCGTATGGGACGGCTACAATGAGCAGTTCTTC
>TRBJ2-1|TRBD2|-|15|TRBV9
CASSPGGGFNNEQFF
TGTGCCAGCAGCCCGGGAGGGGGTTTCAACAATGAGCAGTTCTTC
>TRBJ2-6|-|few|15|TRBV28
CASSGGVSGANVLTF
TGTGCCAGCAGTGGAGGTGTATCTGGGGCCAACGTCCTGACTTTC
>TRBJ2-1|-|many|11|TRBV24-1
CATSDFYEQFF
TGTGCCACCAGTGATTTTTATGAGCAGTTCTTC
>TRBJ1-2|TRBD1|few|16|TRBV25-1
CASSETGTGGLKGYTF
TGTGCCAGCAGTGAGACCGGGACAGGGGGTTTGAAAGGCTACACCTTC
>TRBJ1-5|TRBD1|many|17|TRBV10-3
CAISVGQNGGGQGPQHF
TGTGCCATCAGTGTAGGGCAGAATGGGGGCGGACAGGGGCCCCAGCATTTT
>TRBJ1-1|-|-|15|TRBV29-1
CSAQGRAGMNTEAFF
TGCAGCGCCCAAGGTAGGGCGGGGATGAACACTGAAGCTTTCTTT
>TRBJ2-3|-|-|12|TRBV20-1
CSARGTADTQYF
TGCAGTGCTAGGGGTACGGCAGATACGCAGTATTTT
>TRBJ2-3|TRBD2|-|13|TRBV20-1
CSVSGGGPDTQYF
TGCAGTGTTTCGGGGGGGGGCCCCGATACGCAGTATTTT
>TRBJ1-4|-|-|13|TRBV5-6
CASSWALDEKLFF
TGTGCCAGCAGCTGGGCTTTGGATGAAAAACTGTTTTTT
>TRBJ1-5|-|-|13|TRBV20-1
CSARDGGRQPQHF
TGCAGTGCAAGGGACGGAGGGAGGCAGCCCCAGCATTTT
>TRBJ2-1|-|-|15|TRBV20-1
CSARDDLSGYNEQFF
TGCAGTGCTAGGGACGACTTGTCGGGATACAATGAGCAGTTCTTC
>TRBJ2-4|-|many|16|TRBV4-2
CASSPSSVKGQNIQYF
TGTGCCAGCAGCCCGTCTAGCGTAAAGGGACAAAACATTCAGTACTTC
>TRBJ2-7|TRBD2|-|13|TRBV20-1
CSAPREGSYEQYF
TGCAGTGCCCCCCGGGAGGGGAGCTACGAGCAGTACTTC
>TRBJ2-1|TRBD2|few|13|TRBV2
CASRLAGADEQFF
TGTGCCAGCAGACTAGCGGGGGCCGATGAGCAGTTCTTC
>TRBJ2-7|TRBD2|many|16|TRBV6-5
CASSYWGGGAPYEQYF
TGTGCCAGCAGTTACTGGGGCGGGGGGGCCCCCTACGAGCAGTACTTC
>TRBJ1-1|-|few|13|TRBV9
CASSSDLNTEAFF
TGTGCCAGCAGCTCAGACCTGAACACTGAAGCTTTCTTT
>TRBJ2-3|-|-|17|TRBV10-3
CAIGTNPSGFRTDTQYF
TGTGCCATCGGAACCAACCCCTCGGGATTCCGCACAGATACGCAGTATTTT
>TRBJ2-1|-|-|12|TRBV28
CASKQGNNEQFF
TGTGCCAGCAAGCAGGGAAACAATGAGCAGTTCTTC
>TRBJ2-1|TRBD1|many|16|TRBV5-5
CASSMGQGNHYNEQFF
TGTGCCAGCAGCATGGGACAGGGGAATCATTACAATGAGCAGTTCTTC
>TRBJ1-1|-|few|14|TRBV5-1
CASSGGTGGAEAFF
TGCGCCAGCAGCGGAGGGACCGGGGGCGCTGAAGCTTTCTTT
>TRBJ1-4|TRBD1|-|16|TRBV7-2
CASSLRTGAANEKLFF
TGTGCCAGCAGCCTCCGGACAGGGGCGGCTAATGAAAAACTGTTTTTT
>TRBJ2-5|-|many|14|TRBV11-2
CASSLNGAQETQYF
TGTGCCAGCAGCTTGAACGGGGCTCAAGAGACCCAGTACTTC
>TRBJ1-5|TRBD1|few|16|TRBV5-1
CASSPGTGGTYQPQHF
TGCGCCAGCAGCCCTGGGACAGGGGGCACGTATCAGCCCCAGCATTTT
>TRBJ2-3|-|few|16|TRBV19
CASSPSLGGPGDTQYF
TGTGCCAGTAGTCCGAGTCTTGGGGGGCCCGGGGATACGCAGTATTTT
>TRBJ2-1|-|many|13|TRBV7-8
CASSAWINNEQFF
TGTGCCAGCAGCGCCTGGATCAACAATGAGCAGTTCTTC